The T cell receptor beta chain described here comes from a study of identical twins. V lost 5 bases, J lost 2 bases, and 5 bases lay in between. The CDR3 has 12 amino acids. This clonotype was counted ten times or more. TCRdb processed the 5' RACE reads anew with MiXCR; each CDR3 protein has one entry. The repertoire includes 230,000 or so distinct CDR3 sequences, around 8% of them detected once, and roughly 3.1% sits in the top ten. These sequences were also reported in another study, on yellow fever vaccine responses in identical twins.

The rearrangement joins TRBV12-3 or TRBV12-4 to TRBJ2-3; unclear D gene. The material sequenced was CD8+ T cells sorted from blood. This TCR was recovered from a woman aged 18-29 years in good health. DNA of the CDR3: TGTGCCAGCAGTCCAAACACAGATACGCAGTATTTT. It encodes CASSPNTDTQYF.